The clone carrying this T cell receptor (beta chain) has a single count. The CDR3 has 18 residues. Germline CDR1 and CDR2: SNHLY and FYNNEI. V shed 5 bases and J 1 base; nucleotides not matched to a gene: 11. Clones were sequenced by immunoSEQ multiplex PCR, and TCRdb holds only the in-frame ones, with some missing. The sample lists 40,000 to 65,000 clones, about 81% occurring once. This sample is drawn from a study of T cell clones after liver transplantation. Study-level background: Liver transplant recipients had immunosuppression withdrawal attempted within 2 years.

Sequenced material: CD4+ T cells from blood, taken before liver transplant. The chain uses TRBV2 and TRBJ2-7; TRBD2 agrees at 13 bases. The receptor's source is a human donor who received a liver transplant. The CDR3 nucleotides are TGTGCCAGCAGTAGACAAATCGGACTAGCGGGAGAGTCCTACGAGCAGTACTTC. Protein sequence: CASSRQIGLAGESYEQYF.